This TCR beta chain is drawn from a study of metastatic and nonmetastatic thyroid tumors. For the study at large: It was across blood and tumor or nodule tissue from malignant and benign thyroid patients that repertoires were compared.

Broader study findings: For both blood and tumor, malignant thyroid tumors reportedly showed significantly higher TCR beta diversity than benign nodules did.

In regard to this clone: Its cognate antigen is unknown.

Original data processing: Clinicopathological groups supplied CDR3 differences that were used to build a distant-metastasis classifier for papillary thyroid cancer. TCRdb re-analyzed the PCR reads using MiXCR. These V and J calls rely on TCRdb rather than the paper's analysis. The table includes around 52,000 clones, 30% detected once. This CDR3 region has 14 residues. The germline CDR1 and CDR2 sequences are MGHRA and YSYEKL. The V end was cut by 0 bases, the J end by 5 bases, with 10 bases between. Every patient underwent thyroid surgery untreated. The TCR originated in a female donor with papillary thyroid cancer or a benign thyroid nodule (not recorded which). Some clones in this sample may be carry-over from other donors' samples. Sequencing was performed on blood. The gene calls are TRBV4-1 and TRBJ1-2; D may be TRBD1 (5 bases). The CDR3 nucleotides read TGCGCCAGCAGCCAAGAGGGGGAGGGTTATGGCTACACCTTC. It codes for CASSQEGEGYGYTF.